These 2 T cell receptor beta chains were sequenced from one sample in a study of regulatory T cells in long-lasting Graves disease. The time point here: newly diagnosed GD, antithyroid drugs for less than 3 months. Scientists built the TCR library using RNA that was extracted from PBMCs. Arm-PCR with iRepertoire HTBI primers amplified the CDR3 regions for these TCR beta libraries. TCRdb re-derived calls from the multiplex PCR reads in MiXCR, one entry per CDR3 protein. This sample has about 560,000 distinct CDR3 sequences; around 15% occur once, and the top ten carry about 12%. These records were also assigned to another study, of T cells in Graves' hyperthyroidism and ophthalmopathy.

The sequencing here drew on peripheral blood mononuclear cells (PBMCs), taken at new diagnosis, from a patient treated with antithyroid drugs. The receptors here all came from a young man with Graves disease.

This clonotype was seen a few times. V usage is TRBV7-9 and J usage is TRBJ2-2; D not resolved. The germline V and J ends were trimmed by 5 bases and 2 bases, with 12 bases remaining between them. Germline-derived CDR1 and CDR2 are SEHNR and FQNEAQ (reference sequence). The CDR3 has 15 residues. This CDR3 is CASSRSSINTGELFF. The CDR3 DNA reads as TGTGCCAGCAGCCGATCTTCGATTAACACCGGGGAGCTGTTTTTT.

In this sample, this clonotype turned up a few times. The chain carries TRBV5-1 and TRBJ2-1; 11 nucleotides match TRBD2. CDR3 length equals 16 residues. Germline V lookup: CDR1 SGHRS, CDR2 YFSETQ. V was pared by 0 bases and J by 8 bases, with 7 bases of the junction left unmatched. This CDR3 reads CASSLGGLAGFHEQFF. CDR3 in DNA: TGCGCCAGCAGCTTGGGAGGACTAGCGGGTTTTCATGAGCAGTTCTTC.